This T cell receptor beta chain was obtained from a study of T-cell reconstitution after alpha-beta-depleted transplantation in children. The study's findings and limits: Alpha-beta T cells present about two months after transplant were reported to originate from several hundred expanded graft clones. Several patients had high TCRbeta diversity at day 60; it came from surviving recipient T cells and thymic progenitors. From newly produced T cells came most of the T-cell counts and diversity one year after transplant.

Points on this clonotype: Its antigen is undetermined.

Unique molecular identifiers were built into the TCRbeta library. TCRdb reprocessed the PCR reads with MiXCR, giving one entry per CDR3 protein. The sample has 65,000 to 75,000 distinct CDR3 sequences, roughly 5.2% seen once. The V gene's germline CDR1 is WNHNN and CDR2 SYGVQD (reference sequence). The CDR3 contains 12 residues. V was clipped by 2 bases and J by 8 bases, with 7 bases between them. V usage is TRBV10-1 and J usage is TRBJ2-4; D is ambiguous. This clonotype originated in a boy in the first two years of life who had a stem cell transplant for acute myeloid leukemia, so the T cells may come from the graft donor. This specimen consisted of PBMCs, mostly from graft donor cells, obtained 180 days after TCRalphabeta/CD19-depleted stem cell transplant. CDR3 amino acids: CASSEGSDIQYF. The CDR3 nucleotides are TGCGCCAGCAGTGAGGGGTCGGACATTCAGTACTTC.